This T cell receptor (beta chain) was recovered during a study of blood T cell repertoires in COVID-19. Methods used by the authors: Scientists estimated how many nucleated cells there were by amplifying reference gene primers. Method: immunoSEQ multiplex PCR; TCRdb's copy keeps in-frame clones and lacks some. That table supplies the V and J calls and clone size; D and trimming were determined from the DNA. The table lists about 190,000 clones, around nine tenths of them singletons, with 1.6% in the top ten. This clone was found a few times. The germline V gene has CDR1 SGHTA and CDR2 FQGNSA. This CDR3 is 13 amino acids long. V shed 5 bases and J shed 4 bases, with 9 bases lying between them.

This sequence originates from a man between 18 and 35 years old with active or convalescent COVID-19. The chain employs TRBV7-2 and TRBJ1-3, with D hard to call. Sequences were obtained from peripheral blood. The CDR3 sequence is CASSPTRGNTIYF. For the CDR3, the DNA is TGTGCCAGCAGCCCTACCCGAGGAAACACCATATATTTT.